The 21 T cell receptor beta chains below come from one sample, sequenced in a study of blood T cells in healthy people across ages. Then a second PCR, running roughly 7 to 12 cycles, was carried out with a sample-barcoded 5' primer and a J-beta primer mix. TCRdb analysed the 5' RACE reads with MiXCR anew, one entry per CDR3 protein. The repertoire includes around 870,000 distinct CDR3 sequences, more than 25% of them detected once, and around 15% sits in the top ten. The specimen was blood. Source of these receptors: a woman aged 80 or over in good health.

This clonotype is a singleton in its sample. This may be a read error, as it is one base from a much larger clone. This chain links TRBV7-2 with TRBJ1-5, with a tentative D call TRBD1 (6 bases). The germline CDR1 and CDR2 sequences are SGHTA and FQGNSA. CDR3 length: 14 amino acids. The CDR3 nucleotides are TGTGCCAGCAGCACAGGGTCTAGCAATCGGCCCCAGCATTTT. This translates into CASSTGSSNRPQHF.

In its sample, this clonotype was seen many times. The chain recombines TRBV20-1 with TRBJ2-7; 11 bases are shared with TRBD2. Per the germline V gene, CDR1 is DFQATT and CDR2 is SNEGSKA (reference sequence). J was trimmed by 0 bases and V by 3 bases; bases with no gene match: 4. This CDR3 has 15 amino acids. CDR3 amino acids: CSARASGGSSYEQYF. DNA of the CDR3: TGCAGTGCTAGGGCTAGCGGGGGGAGCTCCTACGAGCAGTACTTC.

DNA of the CDR3: TGTGCCAGCAGGGGACTAGTCGACACCGGGGAGCTGTTTTTT. Translation gives CASRGLVDTGELFF. This chain links TRBV6-2 or TRBV6-3 with TRBJ2-2, with 8 bases identical to TRBD2. The CDR3 has 14 residues. After removal of 6 bases from V and 3 bases from J, the junction contained 3 bases not matched to a gene. Germline CDR1 MNHEY, CDR2 SVGEGT.

CDR3 bases: TGTGCCAGCAGCCAATTCGGCGGGGGGGCCTACAATGAGCAGTTCTTC. This codes for CASSQFGGGAYNEQFF. This chain uses TRBV3-1 with TRBJ2-1, with TRBD2 identical over 9 bases. Germline V gene sequence: CDR1 LGHDT, CDR2 YNNKEL (reference sequence). V shed 2 bases and J 2 bases; nucleotides not matched to a gene: 4. This CDR3 has 16 residues.

This clonotype was recorded many times. This chain uses TRBV5-5 with TRBJ2-3, with 10 bases matching TRBD2. The CDR3 totals 16 residues. Germline loops: CDR1 SGHKS, CDR2 YYEKEE (reference sequence). V was clipped by 1 base and J by 4 bases; unmatched bases: 6. The CDR3 reads CASSLFSGGQSDTQYF. In DNA, the CDR3 is TGTGCCAGCAGCTTGTTTAGCGGGGGGCAGTCAGATACGCAGTATTTT. The full variable domain, its missing parts supplied by reference TRBV5-5 and TRBJ2-3, is DAGVTQSPTHLIKTRGQQVTLRCSPISGHKSVSWYQQVLGQGPQFIFQYYEKEERGRGNFPDRFSARQFPNYSSELNVNALLLGDSALYLCASSLFSGGQSDTQYFGPGTRLTVL.

The V and J genes are TRBV7-2 and TRBJ2-2, with D possibly matching TRBD2 (7 bases). Germline V gene lookup returns CDR1 SGHTA and CDR2 FQGNSA. V gave up 4 bases and J gave up 0 bases, with 9 bases separating them. The CDR3 runs to 15 residues. The CDR3 nucleotides are TGTGCCAGCAGCTACGGGGGGCCGAACACCGGGGAGCTGTTTTTT. Its translation is CASSYGGPNTGELFF.

This clonotype was picked up many times. The chain uses TRBV12-3 or TRBV12-4 and TRBJ2-3, with D hard to call. The CDR3 has 12 residues. V was clipped by 4 bases and J by 8 bases, with 10 bases between them. Here the CDR3 reads CASSSNPPTQYF. DNA for the CDR3: TGTGCCAGCAGTTCAAACCCCCCTACGCAGTATTTT.

This clonotype appeared many times. This chain links TRBV5-1 with TRBJ2-7; D may be TRBD2 (6 bases). This CDR3 comprises 14 residues. CDR1 is SGHRS and CDR2 is YFSETQ in the germline V gene. Trimming removed 1 base at V and 4 bases at J, with 12 bases between. The CDR3 nucleotides read TGCGCCAGCAGCTTGAGCGGGTCGGCTTACGAGCAGTACTTC. It specifies CASSLSGSAYEQYF.

This clonotype has ten or more counts. This chain links TRBV20-1 with TRBJ2-3; TRBD2 matches at 12 bases. This CDR3 is 16 amino acids long. In germline, CDR1 is DFQATT, CDR2 SNEGSKA (reference sequence). With 4 bases clipped from V and 2 bases from J, the junction kept 7 bases outside the gene matches. The CDR3 loop is CSATSTSGGNTDTQYF. The CDR3 DNA follows: TGCAGTGCTACCTCGACTAGCGGGGGTAACACAGATACGCAGTATTTT.

Ten or more counts support this clonotype. The CDR3 loop reads CASNKAGGGEQFF. In DNA, the CDR3 is TGTGCCAGCAATAAGGCGGGGGGCGGTGAGCAGTTCTTC. V and J are TRBV6-2 or TRBV6-3 and TRBJ2-1; TRBD2 matches at 8 bases. The CDR3 runs to 13 residues. Germline V gives CDR1 MNHEY, CDR2 SVGEGT. J lost 9 bases, V lost 7 bases, and 8 bases had no gene match.

The V call is TRBV5-1, the J call TRBJ2-2; 10 bases align to TRBD1. Germline CDR1 reads SGHRS; CDR2 reads YFSETQ. There are 16 residues in the CDR3. With V trimmed by 4 bases and J by 4 bases, 7 bases remained unmatched. Written as DNA, the CDR3 is TGCGCCAGCAGCGCCGGGACAGGGGCCACCACCGGGGAGCTGTTTTTT. Amino acid sequence: CASSAGTGATTGELFF.

This clonotype was recorded many times. The chain joins TRBV25-1 to TRBJ2-7; 8 nucleotides match TRBD1. The trim removed 6 bases at V and 0 bases at J, leaving 13 bases unmatched. Germline values: CDR1 MGHDK, CDR2 SYGVNS. The CDR3 spans 17 residues. In DNA, the CDR3 is TGTGCCAGCAGAACAGGGGGTGAATTCCTAAGCTCCTACGAGCAGTACTTC. Amino acids: CASRTGGEFLSSYEQYF.

Only a few counts were recorded for this clonotype. The CDR3 DNA sequence: TGCAGTGCTGTCTCGGGACTGGGAAACGGGGGTGAAAAACTGTTTTTT. Residues: CSAVSGLGNGGEKLFF. This sequence joins TRBV20-1 and TRBJ1-4, with D possibly being TRBD1 (5 bases). CDR3 length: 16 amino acids. CDR1 is DFQATT and CDR2 is SNEGSKA in the germline V gene (reference sequence). V was cut by 5 bases and J by 7 bases, with 23 bases left in between.

This clonotype has at least ten counts. The gene calls are TRBV12-3 or TRBV12-4 and TRBJ1-5, with TRBD1 matching over 7 bases. The CDR3 has 14 residues. V lost 6 bases to trimming and J lost 4 bases; unmatched junction nucleotides: 6. Written as DNA, the CDR3 is TGTGCCAGCAGCGGGACAGATAGTAATCAGCCCCAGCATTTT. The encoded protein is CASSGTDSNQPQHF.

This clonotype was observed a few times. V gene TRBV10-2 combines with J gene TRBJ1-5; 7 nucleotides match TRBD1. Germline CDR1 reads WSHSY; CDR2 reads SAAADI. The CDR3 spans 15 residues. The V and J ends lost 4 bases and 6 bases, in that order; junction bases with no gene match: 9. The DNA for the CDR3 is TGCGCCAGCAGTGGAGGCAGGGGGTCGGGTCAGCCCCAGCATTTT. Its protein product is CASSGGRGSGQPQHF.

On this clonotype itself: Sequence at one end of the junction differs from germline and may be a read error. The chain links TRBV28 to TRBJ2-5; possible D gene TRBD2, 6 bases. The DNA end favors TRBJ2-1, so the J call may be wrong. This CDR3 comprises 17 residues. The germline V gene encodes CDR1 MDHEN and CDR2 SYDVKM. For the CDR3, the DNA is TGTGCCAGCGGTTTATCCCTACTAGCTCCGTACCAAGAGACCCAGTTCTTC. Its translation: CASGLSLLAPYQETQFF.

A few counts support this clonotype. With a much larger clone just one base away, this may be a read error. The chain has TRBV9 and TRBJ2-7; D may be TRBD1 or TRBD2 (5 bases each). Germline V gives CDR1 SGDLS, CDR2 YYNGEE. Trimming removed 3 bases at V and 7 bases at J, with 20 bases between. CDR3 length: 15 residues. The chain's CDR3 is CASSGIGTLSNEQYF. As DNA, the CDR3 is TGTGCCAGCAGCGGGATCGGGACCCTGAGTAATGAGCAGTACTTC.

This clonotype was seen repeatedly, ten times or more. The V gene is TRBV19, the J gene TRBJ2-1; D possibly corresponds to TRBD2 (6 bases). Trimming removed 0 bases from V and 4 bases from J, with 13 bases in between. This CDR3 comprises 16 residues. Germline values: CDR1 LNHDA, CDR2 SQIVND (reference sequence). DNA for the CDR3: TGTGCCAGTAGTATAGATCGGGGGACCAATTACAATGAGCAGTTCTTC. This encodes CASSIDRGTNYNEQFF.

With regard to this clonotype: A much larger clone sits a single nucleotide away, making a read error possible. The chain recombines TRBV7-9 with TRBJ2-4; 9 bases are shared with TRBD1. The end of the DNA is better explained by TRBJ2-5, so the J call may be wrong. There are 15 residues in the CDR3. Germline V CDR1 and CDR2: SEHNR, FQNEAQ (reference sequence). CDR3 sequence (DNA): TGTGCCAACAGCTTAGCACAGGGGGCAGGAGAGACCCAGTACTTC. It specifies CANSLAQGAGETQYF.

The sample holds many counts of this clonotype. The rearrangement links TRBV10-3 to TRBJ1-1; 9 bases fit TRBD1. CDR1 and CDR2 (germline): ENHRY, SYGVKD. V was pared by 2 bases and J by 0 bases, with 16 bases of the junction left unmatched. The CDR3 length is 20 residues. In nucleotides, the CDR3 is TGTGCCATCAGTGAGCTCCAACCCCGACAGGGGGGAAAGATGAACACTGAAGCTTTCTTT. Its translation is CAISELQPRQGGKMNTEAFF.

This clonotype has only one observation. The rearrangement links TRBV6-5 to TRBJ2-5; 7 bases align to TRBD1. Germline V gene lookup returns CDR1 MNHEY and CDR2 SVGAGI. CDR3 length: 14 amino acids. With 6 bases clipped from V and 11 bases from J, the junction kept 15 bases outside the gene matches. For the CDR3, the DNA is TGTGCCAGCAGGCCGGGACAGTTCGTGGGGGAGCAGTACTTC. It encodes CASRPGQFVGEQYF.